This T cell receptor beta chain is from a study of blood T cell repertoires in COVID-19 (dated by TCRdb to about 2020). For the study in its entirety: Samples from collaborators originated in the United States, Italy and Spain and spanned both the acute and convalescent phases of COVID-19. The prospective study material was composed of cDNA or gDNA derived from T cells, B-cell-depleted T cells, or PBMCs. Subjects who had been exposed to COVID-19, were actively infected with it, or had recovered from it provided the deeply sampled blood TCRbeta repertoires that made up the dataset. The repertoires were made available in a free public database intended to serve as a resource for research on the immune response to SARS-CoV-2. The samples were drawn from the first 160 participants of the ongoing ImmuneRACE study and from over a thousand subjects provided by 6 global collaborators. Sample metadata almost always included a de-identified subject ID, COVID-19 status, age in years and sex. Where HLA class I and class II types were available, the types were taken from metadata supplied by the sample provider, not from assay-based typing. Broad study findings and their caveats: The amount of clinical and demographic metadata varied by source and participant and was provided uncurated.

With respect to this clone: Its antigen remains unidentified. Within one base of it there is no much larger clone, and no base qualities were kept.

TCRbeta CDR3 regions were amplified from genomic DNA using the immunoSEQ Assay, a bias-controlled multiplex PCR. In the paper's pipeline: The number of nucleated cells in each sample was estimated from the amplification of reference gene primers within the assay. Sequence reads were collapsed and filtered to measure the absolute abundance of every unique TCRbeta CDR3 rearrangement. For each sample, productive Simpson clonality was calculated as the square root of Simpson's diversity index across productive rearrangements. TCRdb obtained this table from immuneACCESS and retained in-frame rearrangements with V and J assigned. These tables miss some clones; where compared with another copy, unresolved V genes account for less than half of the shortfall, and the remainder is unexplained. D and trimming come from the DNA, and the V and J calls and clone size come from that table. The sample yields about 280,000 clones; 85% were counted once. The ten largest clones take up 10% to 15% of the sample.

The collaborating institutions used their own protocols to collect whole blood in K2EDTA tubes. For TCRbeta analysis, collaborators shipped samples as frozen whole blood, isolated PBMCs, or DNA extracted from either of those sample types. V and J lose 3 bases and 4 bases, and a span of 17 bases separates them. CDR1 SGDLS and CDR2 YYNGEE are derived from the germline V gene. The CDR3 spans 15 residues, from the cysteine through the phenylalanine. Only the CDR3 DNA is retained, 45 bases long and in frame from the first base. The sequenced material came from peripheral blood. The TCR sequence derives from a human donor in a cohort sampled during active COVID-19. The chain is encoded by TRBV9 joined to TRBJ2-7; the D gene is unclear. The CDR3 has the sequence CASSAPEAPWYEQYF. The DNA sequence is as follows: TGTGCCAGCAGCGCCCCCGAGGCCCCCTGGTACGAGCAGTACTTC. The full variable domain, with segments outside the CDR3 supplied by the reference TRBV9 and TRBJ2-7 proteins, appears as DSGVTQTPKHLITATGQRVTLRCSPRSGDLSVYWYQQSLDQGLQFLIQYYNGEERAKGNILERFSAQQFPDLHSELNLSSLELGDSALYFCASSAPEAPWYEQYFGPGTRLTVT.